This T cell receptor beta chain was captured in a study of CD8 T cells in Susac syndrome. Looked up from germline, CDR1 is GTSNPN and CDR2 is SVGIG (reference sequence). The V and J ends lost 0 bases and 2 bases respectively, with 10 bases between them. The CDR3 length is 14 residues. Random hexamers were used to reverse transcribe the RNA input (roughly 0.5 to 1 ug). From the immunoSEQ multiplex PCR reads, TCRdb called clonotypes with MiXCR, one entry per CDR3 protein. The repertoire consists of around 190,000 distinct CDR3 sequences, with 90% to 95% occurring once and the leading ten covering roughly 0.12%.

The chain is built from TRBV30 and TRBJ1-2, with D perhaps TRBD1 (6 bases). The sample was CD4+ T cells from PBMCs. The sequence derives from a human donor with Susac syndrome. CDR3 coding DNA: TGTGCCTGGAGTGTACAGGGATCCAACTATGGCTACACCTTC. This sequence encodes CAWSVQGSNYGYTF.